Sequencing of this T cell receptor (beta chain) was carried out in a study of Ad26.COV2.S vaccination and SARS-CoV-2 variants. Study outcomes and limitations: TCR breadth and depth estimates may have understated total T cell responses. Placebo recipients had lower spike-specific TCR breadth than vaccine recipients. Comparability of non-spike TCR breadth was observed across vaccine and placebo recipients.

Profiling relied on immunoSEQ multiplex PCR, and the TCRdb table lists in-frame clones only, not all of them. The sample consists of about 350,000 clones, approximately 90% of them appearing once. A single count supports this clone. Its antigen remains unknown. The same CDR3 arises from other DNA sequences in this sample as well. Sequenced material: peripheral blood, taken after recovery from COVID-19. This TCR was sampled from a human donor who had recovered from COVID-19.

The CDR3 DNA reads TGTGCCAGCAGCTTAGCACAGGACTACGAGCAGTACTTC. Amino acid sequence: CASSLAQDYEQYF. The rearrangement joins TRBV7-8 to TRBJ2-7; maybe TRBD1 (5 bases). This CDR3 is built from 13 residues. V lost 0 bases and J 3 bases, leaving 6 bases between the germline ends. Germline V gene data show CDR1 as SGHVS and CDR2 as FQNEAQ.